The sequence of this TCR beta chain was determined in a study of shared clonotypes between healthy human individuals. Background on the study: A couple of female and a few male donors aged 18 to 49 were enrolled.

The protocol was immunoSEQ multiplex PCR, while the TCRdb copy is restricted to in-frame clones and leaves out a portion. The data hold around 990,000 clones, with around three quarters observed a single time. Study observations and caveats: Specimens sampled were limited to blood, with tissue repertoires likely differing. The study drew on few donors, limiting represented genetic and exposure-history diversity.

A note on this clone: Its matching antigen is unknown.

Trimming took off 4 bases at V and 4 bases at J, with 12 bases between the two ends. In germline, CDR1 is SGHDT, CDR2 YYEEEE. The CDR3 runs to 15 residues. The TCR originated in a man aged 18 to 29 in good health. Some clones in this sample may be carry-over from other donors' samples. Source material: memory CD4+ T cells from PBMCs. Subset described: CD45RA-negative fraction. The gene calls are TRBV5-6 and TRBJ2-6, with D unclear. CDR3 amino acids: CASSPAGSGANVLTF. In nucleotides, the CDR3 is TGTGCCAGCAGCCCCGCCGGGTCCGGGGCCAACGTCCTGACTTTC.